The clone carrying this T cell receptor (beta chain) was found a few times. Treatment described: randomized to nivolumab then ipilimumab (arm A) or the reverse (arm B). This sample was taken from a study of sequential checkpoint blockade in melanoma. The assay was immunoSEQ multiplex PCR, and TCRdb's table has in-frame clones only and misses some. The data contain 15,000 to 20,000 clones, about two thirds of them seen just once; the ten biggest clones take up under 20%. Material: CD8+ T cells sorted from blood (inferred from file names), obtained from a patient given nivolumab and ipilimumab in sequence. This TCR came from a human donor with melanoma.

The CDR3 here is CASSLSQGANNEQFF. The CDR3, as DNA: TGTGCCAGCAGCTTATCGCAGGGGGCGAACAATGAGCAGTTCTTC. J is TRBJ2-1 and V is TRBV7-8; TRBD1 matches 8 bases. Germline V gives CDR1 SGHVS, CDR2 FQNEAQ. This CDR3 contains 15 residues. The V segment lost 2 bases and the J segment 5 bases; nucleotides outside the gene matches: 5.